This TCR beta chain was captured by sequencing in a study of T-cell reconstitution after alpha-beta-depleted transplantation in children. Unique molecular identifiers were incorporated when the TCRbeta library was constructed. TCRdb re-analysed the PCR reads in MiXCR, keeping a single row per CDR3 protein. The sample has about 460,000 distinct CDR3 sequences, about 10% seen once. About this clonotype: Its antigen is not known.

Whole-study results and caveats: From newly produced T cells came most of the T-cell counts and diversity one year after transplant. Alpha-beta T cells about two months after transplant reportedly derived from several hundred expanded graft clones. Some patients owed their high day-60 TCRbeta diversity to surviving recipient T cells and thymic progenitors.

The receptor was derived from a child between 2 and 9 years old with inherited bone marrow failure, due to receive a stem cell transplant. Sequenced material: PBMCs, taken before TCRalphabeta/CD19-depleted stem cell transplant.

In nucleotides, the CDR3 is TGCAGTGCTAGTGGGGCCTGGACAGTGGCAGGTACAGATACGCAGTATTTT. Its protein is CSASGAWTVAGTDTQYF. This chain joins TRBV20-1 and TRBJ2-3; possible D gene TRBD1, 6 bases. The V end was cut by 3 bases, the J end by 3 bases, with 22 bases between. Germline-derived CDR1 and CDR2 are DFQATT and SNEGSKA (reference sequence). This CDR3 region has 17 residues.